There are many counts of the clone carrying this T cell receptor beta chain. One entry per CDR3 protein, called by TCRdb with MiXCR from the RACE reads. The table has tens of thousands of distinct CDR3 sequences, roughly a tenth seen once. The source of the sample is a study of human T cells and chemical hapten exposure. V lost 8 bases to trimming and J lost 2 bases, with 23 bases between them. This CDR3 comprises 17 residues. Time point given: pre-sensitization, week 0. The treatment: therapeutic diphenylcyclopropenone sensitization with weekly scalp DPC. The sequence was collected from a man under 40 with alopecia areata. Some clones in this sample may be carry-over from other donors' samples. The chain uses TRBV12-3 or TRBV12-4 and TRBJ2-3, with D hard to call. The source material was whole blood, sampled in connection with sensitization to the hapten diphenylcyclopropenone (DPC). DNA of the CDR3: TGTGCCAGCGGCCAAGGAACCGGGCGACTCCTCACAGATACGCAGTATTTT. Protein sequence: CASGQGTGRLLTDTQYF.